Below are 28 T cell receptor beta chains sequenced from a single sample in a study of blood T cell repertoires in COVID-19. Some clones are missing from TCRdb's copy, which holds only in-frame ones; the method was immunoSEQ multiplex PCR. The data hold some 190,000 clones, with under 90% observed a single time. Sequencing was performed on peripheral blood. The receptors derive from a man in his sixties with acute or convalescent COVID-19.

The chain employs TRBV25-1 and TRBJ2-2; no clear D gene. V was clipped by 1 base and J by 1 base, with 4 bases between them. Germline V gene data show CDR1 as MGHDK and CDR2 as SYGVNS. This CDR3 is 14 amino acids long. CDR3 in DNA: TGTGCCAGCAGTGAATCAGGGAACACCGGGGAGCTGTTTTTT. It specifies CASSESGNTGELFF.

The genes are TRBV2 and TRBJ1-2; TRBD1 aligns across 7 bases. J lost 3 bases, V lost 6 bases, and 7 bases had no gene match. The CDR3 is made up of 14 amino acids. The germline V gene encodes CDR1 SNHLY and CDR2 FYNNEI. This CDR3 is CASSQGGQYYGYTF. CDR3 nucleotides: TGTGCCAGCAGCCAGGGGGGACAGTACTATGGCTACACCTTC.

This chain links TRBV7-2 with TRBJ1-2; D may be TRBD1 (5 bases). The CDR3 contains 14 residues. The V gene's germline CDR1 is SGHTA and CDR2 FQGNSA. The V end lost 0 bases, the J end lost 3 bases, and 8 bases lay between the germline ends. CDR3 nucleotides: TGTGCCAGCAGCTTAGCGGTAGGGGACTATGGCTACACCTTC. Its translation: CASSLAVGDYGYTF.

This clone was picked up one time. The chain has TRBV19 and TRBJ1-5; 8 bases agree with TRBD1. Per germline, CDR1 LNHDA and CDR2 SQIVND (reference sequence). J lost 7 bases, V lost 6 bases, and 11 bases had no gene match. This CDR3 is built from 15 residues. The DNA of the CDR3 is TGTGCCAGTAGCGGGACAGGTCGATGGAGACAGCCCCAGCATTTT. As protein: CASSGTGRWRQPQHF.

The chain combines TRBV6-6 with TRBJ1-4, with 9 positions matching TRBD1. J was trimmed by 8 bases and V by 5 bases; bases with no gene match: 15. CDR1 and CDR2 (germline): MNHNY, SVGAGI (reference sequence). The CDR3 runs to 17 residues. The CDR3 is CASSRQGELPRGEKLFF. In DNA form, the CDR3 reads TGTGCCAGCAGTCGACAGGGGGAATTGCCTAGAGGCGAAAAACTGTTTTTT.

The gene calls are TRBV4-2 and TRBJ2-6, with 7 bases aligning to TRBD1. Per germline, CDR1 LGHNA and CDR2 YNFKEQ. The CDR3 is 17 amino acids. The V and J ends lost 3 bases and 0 bases, in that order; junction bases with no gene match: 5. CDR3 in amino acids: CASSHWTGSSGANVLTF. The CDR3 nucleotides are TGTGCCAGCAGCCATTGGACAGGTAGCTCTGGGGCCAACGTCCTGACTTTC.

The chain employs TRBV6-6 and TRBJ2-3, with D tentatively TRBD2 (6 bases). The length of the CDR3 is 12 residues. CDR1 and CDR2 from the germline V gene are MNHNY and SVGAGI (reference sequence). Trimming left V 6 bases short and J 6 bases short, with 10 bases between. CDR3 region: CASRDRGDTQYF. DNA of the CDR3: TGTGCCAGCAGGGATCGGGGGGATACGCAGTATTTT.

The rearrangement joins TRBV4-1 to TRBJ2-1; D perhaps matches TRBD2 (6 bases). CDR3 length: 16 amino acids. CDR1 and CDR2 from the germline V gene are MGHRA and YSYEKL. V lost 2 bases and J 2 bases, leaving 13 bases between the germline ends. The CDR3 bases are TGCGCCAGCAGCCAATTTAGCGGAGGCGCCTACAATGAGCAGTTCTTC. Its protein is CASSQFSGGAYNEQFF.

The chain uses TRBV6-2 or TRBV6-3 and TRBJ1-4; D not certain. Germline assignment: CDR1 MNHEY and CDR2 SVGEGT. CDR3 length: 13 residues. V lost 4 bases and J 13 bases, leaving 16 bases between the germline ends. The CDR3 sequence: CASSSPGPPRLFF. Here the CDR3 DNA reads TGTGCCAGCAGTTCCCCTGGTCCGCCGCGACTGTTTTTT.

In this sample, this clone turned up once. The chain recombines TRBV30 with TRBJ2-7; D remains ambiguous. V shed 0 bases and J shed 6 bases, with 9 bases lying between them. CDR1 is GTSNPN and CDR2 is SVGIG in the germline V gene (reference sequence). The CDR3 length is 12 residues. The DNA of the CDR3 is TGTGCCTGGAGTGTATTGTCGGGCGAGCAGTACTTC. It encodes CAWSVLSGEQYF.

V gene TRBV29-1 combines with J gene TRBJ2-7; D gene unclear. CDR3 length: 12 amino acids. CDR1 is SQVTM and CDR2 is ANQGSEA in the germline V gene. Trimming took off 4 bases at V and 6 bases at J, with 13 bases between the two ends. CDR3 protein: CSVGGVIGEQYF. CDR3 sequence (DNA): TGCAGCGTTGGAGGCGTGATCGGCGAGCAGTACTTC.

The chain has TRBV5-4 and TRBJ2-1; D might be TRBD1 (6 bases). With 2 bases removed from V and 1 base from J, the gap between germline ends came to 10 bases. Germline V lookup: CDR1 SGHNT, CDR2 YYREEE (reference sequence). This CDR3 spans 15 amino acids. The CDR3 region is CASSLQGWSYNEQFF. CDR3 nucleotides: TGTGCCAGCAGCTTACAGGGATGGTCCTACAATGAGCAGTTCTTC. The full variable domain, completed using reference TRBV5-4 and TRBJ2-1, is ETGVTQSPTHLIKTRGQQVTLRCSSQSGHNTVSWYQQALGQGPQFIFQYYREEENGRGNFPPRFSGLQFPNYSSELNVNALELDDSALYLCASSLQGWSYNEQFFGPGTRLTVL.

The J gene is TRBJ2-7, the V gene TRBV7-2; weak D call: TRBD2 (5 bases). The CDR3 is made up of 11 amino acids. The V end was cut by 6 bases, the J end by 5 bases, with 8 bases between. Looked up from germline, CDR1 is SGHTA and CDR2 is FQGNSA. The CDR3 DNA reads as TGTGCCAGCAGAGGGAGCCACGAGCAGTACTTC. The encoded protein is CASRGSHEQYF.

The chain uses TRBV5-4 and TRBJ1-4, with TRBD1 identical over 7 bases. CDR1 SGHNT and CDR2 YYREEE come from the germline V gene (reference sequence). The CDR3 covers 14 residues. Losses at the gene ends were 4 bases for V and 3 bases for J; bases not matched to a gene: 3. CDR3 region: CASSRDRANEKLFF. CDR3 nucleotides: TGTGCCAGCAGCCGGGACAGAGCTAATGAAAAACTGTTTTTT.

The chain employs TRBV7-2 and TRBJ2-2; D perhaps matches TRBD2 (7 bases). The CDR3 runs to 15 residues. Trimming removed 1 base at V and 7 bases at J, with 13 bases between. From germline, CDR1 is SGHTA and CDR2 FQGNSA. The CDR3 loop is CASSLVGGHVGELFF. In DNA form, the CDR3 reads TGTGCCAGCAGCTTAGTGGGGGGGCACGTCGGGGAGCTGTTTTTT.

V gene TRBV3-1 (or the pseudogene TRBV3-2) combines with J gene TRBJ2-7; TRBD1 matches 8 bases. CDR3 length: 15 residues. Trimming at V came to 2 bases and at J to 3 bases, leaving 6 bases not matched to a gene. Germline assignment: CDR1 LGHDT and CDR2 YNNKEL (reference sequence). CDR3 sequence reads: CASSQSGQVYYEQYF. CDR3 in DNA: TGTGCCAGCAGCCAATCGGGACAGGTATACTACGAGCAGTACTTC.

The genes are TRBV5-4 and TRBJ2-7; 9 bases fit TRBD2. Germline CDR1 and CDR2: SGHNT and YYREEE (reference sequence). Trimming took 4 bases from V and 4 from J; bases not matched to a gene: 9. CDR3 length: 15 residues. The chain's CDR3 is CASSLSGSGYYEQYF. The CDR3 DNA reads as TGTGCCAGCAGCCTTAGCGGGAGTGGTTATTACGAGCAGTACTTC.

The chain joins TRBV6-6 to TRBJ2-3; TRBD1 matches at 7 bases. The junction had 11 bases not matched to a gene; V was cut back by 6 bases and J by 2 bases. The CDR3 totals 16 residues. In germline, CDR1 is MNHNY, CDR2 SVGAGI (reference sequence). CDR3 DNA sequence: TGTGCCAGCAGCTATCCTAGACAGGGACCCACAGATACGCAGTATTTT. Translated, it gives CASSYPRQGPTDTQYF.

CDR3 protein: CASSENRGDYGYTF. CDR3 in DNA: TGTGCCAGCAGTGAAAATCGCGGGGACTATGGCTACACCTTC. This chain links TRBV25-1 with TRBJ1-2; D gene ambiguous. CDR1 is MGHDK, CDR2 SYGVNS, per germline. The V end lost 2 bases, the J end lost 3 bases, and 10 bases lay between the germline ends. The CDR3 covers 14 residues.

This chain connects TRBV3-1 (or the pseudogene TRBV3-2) to TRBJ1-1; the match to TRBD1 covers 7 bases. This CDR3 has 16 residues. Germline V gives CDR1 LGHDT, CDR2 YNNKEL (reference sequence). V lost 4 bases to trimming and J lost 4 bases; unmatched junction nucleotides: 12. CDR3 sequence reads: CASSPVLGQGGTEAFF. The CDR3 coding sequence is TGTGCCAGCAGCCCCGTCTTGGGGCAGGGGGGCACTGAAGCTTTCTTT.

V usage is TRBV24-1 and J usage is TRBJ2-1; TRBD2 aligns across 9 bases. With 2 bases clipped from V and 4 bases from J, the junction kept 5 bases outside the gene matches. Germline CDR1 KGHDR, CDR2 SFDVKD. This CDR3 is 16 amino acids long. The CDR3: CATSDSGGRAYNEQFF. The CDR3 DNA follows: TGTGCCACCAGTGATTCTGGCGGGAGGGCGTACAATGAGCAGTTCTTC.

The chain recombines TRBV19 with TRBJ1-3; D is perhaps TRBD1 (5 bases). Germline V gives CDR1 LNHDA, CDR2 SQIVND (reference sequence). V dropped 7 bases and J dropped 3 bases, with 13 bases sitting between them. The CDR3 runs to 14 residues. CDR3 residues: CASTTREGGNTIYF. The CDR3 DNA reads as TGTGCCAGTACTACCAGGGAAGGTGGAAACACCATATATTTT.

The chain recombines TRBV20-1 with TRBJ2-3; D call uncertain. Trimming cost V 5 bases and J 2 bases, with 5 bases left between them. CDR3 length: 11 amino acids. In germline, CDR1 is DFQATT, CDR2 SNEGSKA (reference sequence). The chain's CDR3 is CSAPFTDTQYF. The CDR3 DNA is TGCAGTGCTCCCTTCACAGATACGCAGTATTTT.

The CDR3 nucleotides read TGTGCCAGCAGTTTATCAGGGGGCGATTACCAAGAGACCCAGTACTTC. Amino acids: CASSLSGGDYQETQYF. J is TRBJ2-5 and V is TRBV27; TRBD1 agrees at 7 bases. The CDR3 spans 16 residues. CDR1 and CDR2 from the germline V gene are MNHEY and SMNVEV (reference sequence). V was pared by 0 bases and J by 0 bases, with 4 bases of the junction left unmatched.

J is TRBJ2-1 and V is TRBV19; a possible D gene is TRBD2 (6 bases). Per the germline V gene, CDR1 is LNHDA and CDR2 is SQIVND (reference sequence). The CDR3 has 15 residues. The germline V and J ends were trimmed by 3 bases and 1 base, with 10 bases remaining between them. CDR3 in amino acids: CASSIRGASYNEQFF. CDR3 nucleotide sequence: TGTGCCAGTAGTATTCGCGGGGCATCCTACAATGAGCAGTTCTTC.

The DNA of the CDR3 is TGTGCCAGCAGCCCCGCTAGATACACCGGGGAGCTGTTTTTT. This translates into CASSPARYTGELFF. The chain uses TRBV25-1 and TRBJ2-2; no firm D call. The CDR3 is made up of 14 amino acids. The V end was cut by 6 bases, the J end by 3 bases, with 11 bases between. The germline CDR1 and CDR2 sequences are MGHDK and SYGVNS.

The chain is built from TRBV2 and TRBJ2-1; D is perhaps TRBD2 (5 bases). CDR1 SNHLY and CDR2 FYNNEI come from the germline V gene. The CDR3 length is 11 residues. V was pared by 5 bases and J by 9 bases, with 8 bases between. The CDR3 loop is CASSFEGEQFF. Written as DNA, the CDR3 is TGTGCCAGCAGTTTTGAGGGTGAGCAGTTCTTC.

The gene calls are TRBV18 and TRBJ2-7; 8 nucleotides match TRBD2. The CDR3 spans 15 residues. Trimming took 0 bases from V and 0 from J; bases not matched to a gene: 1. The germline gives CDR1 KGHSH, CDR2 LQKENI. CDR3 sequence reads: CASSPPTSGSYEQYF. CDR3 in DNA: TGTGCCAGCTCACCACCCACTAGCGGCTCCTACGAGCAGTACTTC.